The clone carrying this TCR beta chain was seen more than once but under ten times. This may arise from a read error, as a much more abundant clone is one base away. Primers used in a second PCR of roughly 7 to 11 cycles were a sample-barcoded 5' primer and a J-beta primer mix. TCRdb recomputed calls from the 5' RACE reads with MiXCR, one row per CDR3 protein. The data show roughly 700,000 distinct CDR3 sequences, roughly 32% seen once. The entry originates in a study of blood T cells in healthy people across ages. Trimming took off 3 bases at V and 6 bases at J, with 13 bases between the two ends. Germline values: CDR1 SEHNR, CDR2 FQNEAQ (reference sequence). The CDR3 runs to 14 residues.

What was sequenced was blood. The chain has TRBV7-9 and TRBJ2-3; D possibly matches TRBD1 or TRBD2 (5 bases each). This TCR derives from a woman of 80 years or more in good health. CDR3 DNA sequence: TGTGCCAGCAGCTTGGGGCGTCAGCGGGATACGCAGTATTTT. It codes for CASSLGRQRDTQYF.